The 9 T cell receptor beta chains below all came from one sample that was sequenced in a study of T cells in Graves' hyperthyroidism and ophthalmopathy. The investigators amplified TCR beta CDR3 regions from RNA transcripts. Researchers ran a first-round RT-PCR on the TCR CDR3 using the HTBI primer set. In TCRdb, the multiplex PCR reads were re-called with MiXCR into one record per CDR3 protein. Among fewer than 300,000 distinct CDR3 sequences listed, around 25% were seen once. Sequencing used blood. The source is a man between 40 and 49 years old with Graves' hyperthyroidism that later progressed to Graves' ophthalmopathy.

CDR3 region: CATLSGTGGYEQYF. The CDR3 DNA reads TGTGCCACCCTCTCCGGGACAGGGGGCTACGAGCAGTACTTC. This chain links TRBV6-2 or TRBV6-3 with TRBJ2-7; 11 bases are a match to TRBD1. Germline trimming cut 10 bases from V and 3 bases from J; bases unmatched to any gene: 8. The CDR3 extends over 14 amino acids. CDR1 and CDR2 from the germline V gene are MNHEY and SVGEGT.

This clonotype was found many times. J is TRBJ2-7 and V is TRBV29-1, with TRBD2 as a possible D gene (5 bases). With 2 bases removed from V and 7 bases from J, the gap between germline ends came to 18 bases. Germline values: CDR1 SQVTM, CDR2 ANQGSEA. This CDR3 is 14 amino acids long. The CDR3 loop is CSVESRSGAKEQYF. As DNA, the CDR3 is TGCAGCGTTGAATCAAGGAGCGGAGCGAAAGAGCAGTACTTC.

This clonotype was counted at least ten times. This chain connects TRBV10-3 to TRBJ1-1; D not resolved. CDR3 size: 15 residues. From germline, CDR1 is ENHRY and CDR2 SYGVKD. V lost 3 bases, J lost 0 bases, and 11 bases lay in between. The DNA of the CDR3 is TGTGCCATCAGTGATTCGTCGGATATGAACACTGAAGCTTTCTTT. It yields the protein CAISDSSDMNTEAFF.

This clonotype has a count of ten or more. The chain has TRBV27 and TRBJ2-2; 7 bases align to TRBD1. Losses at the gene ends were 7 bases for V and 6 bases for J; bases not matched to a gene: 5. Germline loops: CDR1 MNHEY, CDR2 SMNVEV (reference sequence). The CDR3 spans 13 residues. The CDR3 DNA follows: TGTGCCAGCACCAGACAGGGCGCCGGGGAGCTGTTTTTT. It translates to CASTRQGAGELFF.

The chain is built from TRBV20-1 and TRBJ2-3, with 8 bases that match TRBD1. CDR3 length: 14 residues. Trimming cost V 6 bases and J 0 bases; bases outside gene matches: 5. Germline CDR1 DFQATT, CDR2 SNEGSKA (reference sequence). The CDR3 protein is CSAGTGGSTDTQYF. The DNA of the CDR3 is TGCAGTGCAGGAACAGGGGGGAGCACAGATACGCAGTATTTT.

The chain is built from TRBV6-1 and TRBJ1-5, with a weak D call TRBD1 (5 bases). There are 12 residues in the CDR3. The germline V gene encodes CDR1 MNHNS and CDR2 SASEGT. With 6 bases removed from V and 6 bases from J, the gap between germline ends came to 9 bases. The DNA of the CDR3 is TGTGCCAGCAGGGCGGGACGTCAGCCCCAGCATTTT. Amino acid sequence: CASRAGRQPQHF.

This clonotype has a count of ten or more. CDR3 in amino acids: CSATEWGRLTETQYF. The CDR3 coding sequence is TGCAGTGCCACCGAATGGGGAAGGCTGACGGAGACCCAGTACTTC. This chain links TRBV20-1 with TRBJ2-5; the D is unclear. Germline CDR1 and CDR2: DFQATT and SNEGSKA (reference sequence). The CDR3 length is 15 residues. Trimming took off 6 bases at V and 5 bases at J, with 22 bases between the two ends.

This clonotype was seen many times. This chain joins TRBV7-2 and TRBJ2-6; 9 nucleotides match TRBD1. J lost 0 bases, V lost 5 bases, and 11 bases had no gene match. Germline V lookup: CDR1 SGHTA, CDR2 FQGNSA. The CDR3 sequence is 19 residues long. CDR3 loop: CASSPEWGQGFSGANVLTF. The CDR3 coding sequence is TGTGCCAGCAGCCCCGAGTGGGGACAGGGTTTCTCTGGGGCCAACGTCCTGACTTTC.

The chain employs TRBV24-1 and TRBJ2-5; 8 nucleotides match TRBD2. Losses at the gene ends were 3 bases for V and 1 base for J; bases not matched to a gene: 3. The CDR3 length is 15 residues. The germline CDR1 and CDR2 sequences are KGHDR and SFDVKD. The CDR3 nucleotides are TGTGCCACCAGTGATCTTAGCGGGGCCCAAGAGACCCAGTACTTC. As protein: CATSDLSGAQETQYF.